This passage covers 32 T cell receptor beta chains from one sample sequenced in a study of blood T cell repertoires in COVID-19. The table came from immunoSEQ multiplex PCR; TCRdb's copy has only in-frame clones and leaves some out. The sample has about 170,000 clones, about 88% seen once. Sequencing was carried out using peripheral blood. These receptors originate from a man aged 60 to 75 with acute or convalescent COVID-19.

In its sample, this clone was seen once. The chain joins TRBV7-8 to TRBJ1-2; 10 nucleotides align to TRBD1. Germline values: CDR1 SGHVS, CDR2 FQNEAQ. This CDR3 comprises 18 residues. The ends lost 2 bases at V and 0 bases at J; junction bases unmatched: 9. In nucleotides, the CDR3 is TGTGCCAGCAGCTTAAGAGAGGGACAGGGGTCGGCTAACTATGGCTACACCTTC. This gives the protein CASSLREGQGSANYGYTF.

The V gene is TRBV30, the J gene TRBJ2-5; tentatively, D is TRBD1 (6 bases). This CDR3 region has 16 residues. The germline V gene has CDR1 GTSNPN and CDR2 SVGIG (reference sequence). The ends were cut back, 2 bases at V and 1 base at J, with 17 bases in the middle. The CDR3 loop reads CAWSKGRQGLQETQYF. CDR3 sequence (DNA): TGTGCCTGGAGTAAGGGTAGGCAGGGGCTCCAAGAGACCCAGTACTTC.

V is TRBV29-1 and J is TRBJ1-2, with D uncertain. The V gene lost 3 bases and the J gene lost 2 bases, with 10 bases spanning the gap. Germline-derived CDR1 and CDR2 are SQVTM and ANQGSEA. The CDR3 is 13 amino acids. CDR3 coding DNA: TGCAGCGTTGATCCGGGAGGGAACTATGGCTACACCTTC. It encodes CSVDPGGNYGYTF.

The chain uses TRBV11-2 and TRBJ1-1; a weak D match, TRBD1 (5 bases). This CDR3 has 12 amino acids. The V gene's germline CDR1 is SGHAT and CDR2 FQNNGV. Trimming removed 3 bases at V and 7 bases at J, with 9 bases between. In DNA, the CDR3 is TGTGCCAGCAGCTTGACAGTTAGTGAAGCTTTCTTT. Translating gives CASSLTVSEAFF.

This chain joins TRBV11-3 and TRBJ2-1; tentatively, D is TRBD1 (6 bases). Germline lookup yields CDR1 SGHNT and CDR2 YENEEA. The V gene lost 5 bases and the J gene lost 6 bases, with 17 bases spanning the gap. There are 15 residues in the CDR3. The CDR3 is CASSMTSGVGNEQFF. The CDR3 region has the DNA TGTGCCAGCAGCATGACCTCAGGGGTCGGCAATGAGCAGTTCTTC.

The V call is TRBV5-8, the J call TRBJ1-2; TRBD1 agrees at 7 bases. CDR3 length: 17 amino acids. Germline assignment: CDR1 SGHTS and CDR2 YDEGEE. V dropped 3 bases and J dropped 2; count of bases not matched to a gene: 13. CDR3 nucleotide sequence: TGTGCCAGCAGCTCCTATTATCGACAGGGAATAAACTATGGCTACACCTTC. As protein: CASSSYYRQGINYGYTF.

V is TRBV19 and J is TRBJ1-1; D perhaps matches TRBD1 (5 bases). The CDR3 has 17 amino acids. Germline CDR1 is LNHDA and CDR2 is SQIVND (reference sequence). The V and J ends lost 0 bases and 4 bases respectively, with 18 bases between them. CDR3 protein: CASSIDVGTAGSTEAFF. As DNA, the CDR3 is TGTGCCAGTAGTATAGATGTGGGGACCGCCGGGAGCACTGAAGCTTTCTTT.

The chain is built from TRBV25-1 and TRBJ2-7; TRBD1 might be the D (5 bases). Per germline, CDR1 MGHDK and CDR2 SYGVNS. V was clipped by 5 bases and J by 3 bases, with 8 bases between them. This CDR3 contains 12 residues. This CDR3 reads CASSKGVYEQYF. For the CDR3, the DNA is TGTGCCAGCAGTAAAGGGGTCTACGAGCAGTACTTC.

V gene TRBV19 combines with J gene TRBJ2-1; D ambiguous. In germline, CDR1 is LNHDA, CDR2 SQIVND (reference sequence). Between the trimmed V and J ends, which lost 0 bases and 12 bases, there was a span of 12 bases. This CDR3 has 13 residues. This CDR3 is CASSIEPAYRQFF. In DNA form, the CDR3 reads TGTGCCAGTAGTATAGAGCCAGCGTATCGGCAGTTCTTC.

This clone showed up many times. Here the CDR3 reads CASSLDSYEQYF. The CDR3 region has the DNA TGTGCCAGCAGCCTGGACAGCTACGAGCAGTACTTC. The rearrangement uses TRBV6-2 or TRBV6-3 and TRBJ2-7, with D perhaps TRBD1 (6 bases). V shed 6 bases and J shed 3 bases, with 9 bases lying between them. The CDR3 spans 12 residues. CDR1 MNHEY and CDR2 SVGEGT come from the germline V gene.

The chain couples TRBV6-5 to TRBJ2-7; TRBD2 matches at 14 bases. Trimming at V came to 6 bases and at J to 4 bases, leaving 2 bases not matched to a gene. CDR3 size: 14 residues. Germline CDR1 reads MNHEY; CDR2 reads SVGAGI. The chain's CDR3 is CASRRLAGGYEQYF. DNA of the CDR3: TGTGCCAGCAGGAGACTAGCGGGAGGGTACGAGCAGTACTTC.

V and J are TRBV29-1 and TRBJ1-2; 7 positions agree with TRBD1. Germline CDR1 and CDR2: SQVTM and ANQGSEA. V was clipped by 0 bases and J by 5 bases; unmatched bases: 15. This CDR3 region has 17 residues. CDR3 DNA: TGCAGCGTTGAAGATATAGGGGGCGTGGGCCTCAGATATGGCTACACCTTC. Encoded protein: CSVEDIGGVGLRYGYTF.

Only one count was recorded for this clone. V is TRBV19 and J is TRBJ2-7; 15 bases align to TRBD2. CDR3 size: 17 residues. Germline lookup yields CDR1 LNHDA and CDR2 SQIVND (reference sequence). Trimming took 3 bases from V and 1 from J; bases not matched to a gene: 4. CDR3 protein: CASSMGLAGGSSYEQYF. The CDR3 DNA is TGTGCCAGTAGTATGGGACTAGCGGGAGGCAGTTCCTACGAGCAGTACTTC.

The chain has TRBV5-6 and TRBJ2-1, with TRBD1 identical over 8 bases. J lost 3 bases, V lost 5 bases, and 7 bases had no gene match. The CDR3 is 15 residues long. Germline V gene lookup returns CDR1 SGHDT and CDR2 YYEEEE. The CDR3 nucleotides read TGTGCCAGCAGACCCGGACAGGGTTTCTACAATGAGCAGTTCTTC. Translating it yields CASRPGQGFYNEQFF.

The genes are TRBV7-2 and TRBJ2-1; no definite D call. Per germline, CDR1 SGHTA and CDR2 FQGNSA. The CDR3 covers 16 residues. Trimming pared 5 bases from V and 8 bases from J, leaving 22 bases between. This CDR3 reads CASSPRRTTGLDEQFF. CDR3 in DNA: TGTGCCAGCAGCCCCCGTCGTACGACGGGTTTGGATGAGCAGTTCTTC.

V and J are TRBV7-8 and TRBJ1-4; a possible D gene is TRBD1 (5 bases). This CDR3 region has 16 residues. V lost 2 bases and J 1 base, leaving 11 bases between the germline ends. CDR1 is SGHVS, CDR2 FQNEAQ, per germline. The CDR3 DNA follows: TGTGCCAGCAGCTTATTCCCAGGGAAAACTAATGAAAAACTGTTTTTT. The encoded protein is CASSLFPGKTNEKLFF.

The CDR3 sequence is CASSPGTWERAFF. The CDR3 DNA is TGTGCCAGCTCACCTGGGACATGGGAGAGGGCTTTCTTT. The V gene is TRBV18, the J gene TRBJ1-1, with a tentative D call TRBD1 (6 bases). The germline V and J ends were trimmed by 3 bases and 11 bases, with 16 bases remaining between them. The CDR3 has 13 residues. Germline V gene lookup returns CDR1 KGHSH and CDR2 LQKENI. The full variable domain, in which reference TRBV18 and TRBJ1-1 provide the parts outside the CDR3, is NAGVMQNPRHLVRRRGQEARLRCSPMKGHSHVYWYRQLPEEGLKFMVYLQKENIIDESGMPKERFSAEFPKEGPSILRIQQVVRGDSAAYFCASSPGTWERAFFGQGTRLTVV.

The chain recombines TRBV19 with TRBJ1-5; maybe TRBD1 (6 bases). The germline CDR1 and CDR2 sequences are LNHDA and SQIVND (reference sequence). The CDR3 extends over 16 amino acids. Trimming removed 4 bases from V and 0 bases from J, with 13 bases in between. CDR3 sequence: CASSKGRGNSNQPQHF. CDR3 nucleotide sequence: TGTGCCAGTAGTAAAGGGAGGGGGAATAGCAATCAGCCCCAGCATTTT.

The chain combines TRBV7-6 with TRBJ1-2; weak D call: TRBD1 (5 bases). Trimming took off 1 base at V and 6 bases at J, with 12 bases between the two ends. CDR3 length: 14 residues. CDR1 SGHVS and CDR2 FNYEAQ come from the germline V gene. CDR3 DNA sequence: TGTGCCAGCAGCTTAGTTGCAGGGCTCCATGGCTACACCTTC. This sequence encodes CASSLVAGLHGYTF.

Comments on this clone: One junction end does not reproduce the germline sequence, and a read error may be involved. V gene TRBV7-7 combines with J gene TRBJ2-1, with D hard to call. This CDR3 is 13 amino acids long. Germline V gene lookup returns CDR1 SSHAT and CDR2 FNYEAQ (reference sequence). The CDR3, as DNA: TGTGCCAGCAGCTTAGCTTCCTCCAATGAGCAGTTCTTC. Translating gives CASSLASSNEQFF.

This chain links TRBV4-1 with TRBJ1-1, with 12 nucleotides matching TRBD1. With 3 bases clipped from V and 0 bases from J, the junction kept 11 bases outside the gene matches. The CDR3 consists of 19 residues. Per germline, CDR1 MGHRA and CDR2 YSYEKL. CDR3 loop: CASSHRTGTGGLLNTEAFF. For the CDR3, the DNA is TGCGCCAGCAGCCACAGAACCGGGACAGGGGGCCTTCTGAACACTGAAGCTTTCTTT.

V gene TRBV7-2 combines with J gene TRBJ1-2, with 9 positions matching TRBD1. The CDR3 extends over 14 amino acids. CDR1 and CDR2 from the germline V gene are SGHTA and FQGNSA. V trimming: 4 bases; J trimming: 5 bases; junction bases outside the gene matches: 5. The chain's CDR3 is CASSWGQGRYGYTF. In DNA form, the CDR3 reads TGTGCCAGCAGCTGGGGACAGGGTCGATATGGCTACACCTTC.

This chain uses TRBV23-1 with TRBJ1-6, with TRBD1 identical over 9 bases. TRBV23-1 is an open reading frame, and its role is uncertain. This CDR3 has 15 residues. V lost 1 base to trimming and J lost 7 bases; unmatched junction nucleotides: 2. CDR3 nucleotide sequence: TGCGCCAGCAGTCAATTGGACAGGGGAAATTCACCCCTCCACTTT. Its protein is CASSQLDRGNSPLHF.

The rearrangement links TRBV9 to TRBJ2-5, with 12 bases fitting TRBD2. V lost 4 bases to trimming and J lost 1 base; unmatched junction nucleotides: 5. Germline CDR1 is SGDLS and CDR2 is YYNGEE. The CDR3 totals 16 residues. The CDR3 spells CASSLLAGGPQETQYF. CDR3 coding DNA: TGTGCCAGCAGCCTACTAGCGGGGGGCCCCCAAGAGACCCAGTACTTC.

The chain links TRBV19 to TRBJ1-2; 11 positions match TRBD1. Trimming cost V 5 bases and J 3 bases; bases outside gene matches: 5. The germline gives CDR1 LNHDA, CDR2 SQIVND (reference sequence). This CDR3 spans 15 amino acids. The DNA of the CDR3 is TGTGCCAGTAGTCCCGGGACAGGGGGTGACTATGGCTACACCTTC. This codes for CASSPGTGGDYGYTF.

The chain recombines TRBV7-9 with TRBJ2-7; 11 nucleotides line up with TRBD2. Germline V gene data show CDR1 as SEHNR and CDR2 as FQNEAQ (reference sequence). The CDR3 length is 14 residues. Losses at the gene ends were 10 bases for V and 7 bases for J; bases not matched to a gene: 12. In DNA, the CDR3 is TGTGCCATCCAACTAGCGGGAGCTTCCTTGGAGCAGTACTTC. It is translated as CAIQLAGASLEQYF.

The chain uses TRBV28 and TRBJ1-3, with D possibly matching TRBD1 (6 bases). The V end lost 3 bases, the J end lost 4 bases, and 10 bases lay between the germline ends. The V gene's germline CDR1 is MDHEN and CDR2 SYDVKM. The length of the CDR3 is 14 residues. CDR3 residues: CASSFTGSGNTIYF. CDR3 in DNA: TGTGCCAGCAGTTTCACAGGGTCGGGAAACACCATATATTTT.

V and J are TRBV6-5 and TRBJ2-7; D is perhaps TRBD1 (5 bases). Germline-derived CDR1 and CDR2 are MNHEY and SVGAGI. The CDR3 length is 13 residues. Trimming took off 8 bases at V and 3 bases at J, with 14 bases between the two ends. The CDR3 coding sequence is TGTGCCAGCTCAGACAGTCTTAACTACGAGCAGTACTTC. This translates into CASSDSLNYEQYF.

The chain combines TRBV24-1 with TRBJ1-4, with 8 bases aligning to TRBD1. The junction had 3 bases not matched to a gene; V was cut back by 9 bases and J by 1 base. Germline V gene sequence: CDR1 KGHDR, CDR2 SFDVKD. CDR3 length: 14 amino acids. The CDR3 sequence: CATGTGGTNEKLFF. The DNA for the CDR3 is TGTGCCACCGGAACAGGGGGAACTAATGAAAAACTGTTTTTT.

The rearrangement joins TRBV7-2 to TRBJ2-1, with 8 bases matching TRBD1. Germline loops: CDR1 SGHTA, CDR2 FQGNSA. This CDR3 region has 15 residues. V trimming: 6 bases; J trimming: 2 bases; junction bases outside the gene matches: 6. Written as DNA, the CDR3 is TGTGCCAGCAGACCAGGGGGCGCCACCTACAATGAGCAGTTCTTC. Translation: CASRPGGATYNEQFF.

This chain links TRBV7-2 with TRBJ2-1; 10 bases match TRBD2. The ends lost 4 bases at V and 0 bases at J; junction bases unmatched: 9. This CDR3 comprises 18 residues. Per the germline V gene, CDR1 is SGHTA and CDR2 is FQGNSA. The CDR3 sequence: CASSSPGTSASSYNEQFF. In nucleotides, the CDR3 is TGTGCCAGCAGCTCCCCCGGGACTAGCGCGAGCTCCTACAATGAGCAGTTCTTC.

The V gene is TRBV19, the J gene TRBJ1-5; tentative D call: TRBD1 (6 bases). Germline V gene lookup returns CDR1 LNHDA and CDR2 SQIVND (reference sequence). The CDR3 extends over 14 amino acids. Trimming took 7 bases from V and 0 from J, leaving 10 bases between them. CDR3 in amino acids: CASNRVYSNQPQHF. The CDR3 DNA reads TGTGCCAGTAACAGGGTTTATAGCAATCAGCCCCAGCATTTT.